The 8 T cell receptor beta chains in this list originate from one sample, sequenced in a study of cytomegalovirus exposure and HLA in healthy donors. PCR was performed using 60 Vbeta and 13 Jbeta primers. Data came from immunoSEQ multiplex PCR; TCRdb stores just in-frame clones and leaves some out. Found here are approximately 73,000 clones, over 70% of them singletons; the top ten hold about 20%. Source material: PBMCs. Receptor source: a woman between 35 and 50 years old in good health and CMV-seropositive.

The chain joins TRBV7-9 to TRBJ1-2; D gene unclear. V was cut by 1 base and J by 4 bases, with 7 bases left in between. CDR1 is SEHNR and CDR2 is FQNEAQ in the germline V gene (reference sequence). The CDR3 covers 13 residues. CDR3 nucleotide sequence: TGTGCCAGCAGCTTAGGTCAGTTCTATGGCTACACCTTC. Protein product: CASSLGQFYGYTF.

The genes are TRBV5-4 and TRBJ1-6, with D perhaps TRBD1 (5 bases). Germline CDR1 is SGHNT and CDR2 is YYREEE (reference sequence). V lost 5 bases, J lost 9 bases, and 18 bases lay in between. The CDR3 extends over 15 amino acids. The DNA of the CDR3 is TGTGCCAGCAGTACACTCCAAGGGGTGGCTTCACCCCTCCACTTT. This sequence encodes CASSTLQGVASPLHF.

The count of this clone is one. The chain links TRBV30 to TRBJ1-2; 7 bases are shared with TRBD1. The V gene end was trimmed by 7 bases and the J gene end by 5 bases; junction bases not matched to a gene: 10. The germline V gene has CDR1 GTSNPN and CDR2 SVGIG (reference sequence). The CDR3 is made up of 13 amino acids. Here the CDR3 reads CALSGGLPYGYTF. CDR3 nucleotide sequence: TGTGCCTTATCAGGGGGTTTACCTTATGGCTACACCTTC.

CDR3 DNA sequence: TGCGCCAGCAGCTTGGGCCTAGCGGGTCGCACAGATACGCAGTATTTT. Translation gives CASSLGLAGRTDTQYF. The chain links TRBV5-1 to TRBJ2-3, with 8 bases identical to TRBD2. Germline V gene sequence: CDR1 SGHRS, CDR2 YFSETQ. The V segment lost 0 bases and the J segment 1 base; nucleotides outside the gene matches: 4. The CDR3 consists of 16 residues.

The chain has TRBV29-1 and TRBJ1-1, with a weak D call TRBD1 (5 bases). The CDR3 is 12 amino acids. CDR1 is SQVTM, CDR2 ANQGSEA, per germline. Deletions cut 7 bases from V and 1 base from J, with 10 bases between. The CDR3 loop reads CSGGRENTEAFF. The CDR3 nucleotides are TGCAGCGGCGGCAGGGAGAACACTGAAGCTTTCTTT.

CDR3 nucleotides: TGTGCCAGCAACGACGCGGGGAATACGGGCGGCTACACCTTC. This encodes CASNDAGNTGGYTF. The V and J genes are TRBV6-6 and TRBJ1-2; no firm D call. The germline V and J ends were trimmed by 7 bases and 8 bases, with 20 bases remaining between them. Germline CDR1 and CDR2: MNHNY and SVGAGI (reference sequence). This CDR3 contains 14 residues.

This sequence joins TRBV7-9 and TRBJ1-1; 9 nucleotides line up with TRBD1. Germline-derived CDR1 and CDR2 are SEHNR and FQNEAQ (reference sequence). The CDR3 loop spans 15 amino acids. The ends lost 5 bases at V and 1 base at J; junction bases unmatched: 5. This CDR3 is CASSPGQGKNTEAFF. The CDR3 DNA follows: TGTGCCAGCAGCCCGGGACAGGGAAAGAACACTGAAGCTTTCTTT. Full variable domain (missing parts from reference TRBV7-9 and TRBJ1-1): DTGVSQNPRHKITKRGQNVTFRCDPISEHNRLYWYRQTLGQGPEFLTYFQNEAQLEKSRLLSDRFSAERPKGSFSTLEIQRTEQGDSAMYLCASSPGQGKNTEAFFGQGTRLTVV.

V is TRBV5-6 and J is TRBJ2-3; 8 positions match TRBD1. Germline V gene data show CDR1 as SGHDT and CDR2 as YYEEEE. CDR3 length: 15 residues. The V gene end was trimmed by 3 bases and the J gene end by 2 bases; junction bases not matched to a gene: 5. The CDR3 spells CASSYGTGATDTQYF. CDR3 nucleotides: TGTGCCAGCAGCTACGGGACAGGAGCCACAGATACGCAGTATTTT.